The entry below gives a single TCR beta chain sequence along with its context. Antigen: not known. These data originate in a study of T cells in Graves' hyperthyroidism and ophthalmopathy. The study's findings and limits: Most thyroid clonotypes with frequency above 0.001 were detected in blood. Ophthalmopathy could be told apart from stable hyperthyroidism with a 13 V-J model.

Diagnosis of hyperthyroidism was new in patients aged 18 to 65, and its duration was under 2 months. Cells are PBMCs isolated from about 10 ml of fresh blood. CDR3 length: 15 amino acids. Per germline, CDR1 DFQATT and CDR2 SNEGSKA (reference sequence). Trimming stripped 4 bases from V and 2 bases from J, with 16 bases between. RNA transcripts gave rise to amplified TCR beta CDR3 regions. HTBI primers were the set used in a first-round RT-PCR of the TCR CDR3. Each CDR3 protein gets one entry after TCRdb re-called the multiplex PCR reads with MiXCR. The table has more than 550,000 distinct CDR3 sequences, 15% to 20% seen once.

The source material was blood. This clonotype originated in a man aged 45-65 years with Graves' hyperthyroidism. The rearrangement joins TRBV20-1 to TRBJ2-3; D tentatively fits TRBD1 or TRBD2 (5 bases each). For the CDR3, the DNA is TGCAGTGCTACCCCCGGGACGCAGGACACAGATACGCAGTATTTT. Amino acids: CSATPGTQDTDTQYF.